The rows below give T cell receptor beta chains drawn from one sample of a study of blood T cell repertoires in COVID-19. Only in-frame clones appear in the TCRdb table, and some are missing; sequencing was by immunoSEQ multiplex PCR. This table holds about 520,000 clones, roughly 88% found once. Input material: peripheral blood. These receptors all stem from a human donor in a cohort sampled during active COVID-19. The CDR3 runs from the conserved cysteine through the conserved F or W. A D gene is named only where the DNA matches it firmly. Size is stated for part of the rows, as once, few or many counts, or as a class when the clone is expanded.

V gene,D gene,J gene,clone size,CDR3 protein,CDR3 DNA
TRBV7-3,.,TRBJ2-3,many,CASSLISTDTQYF,TGTGCCAGCAGCTTAATATCGACAGATACGCAGTATTTT
TRBV20-1,.,TRBJ1-1,.,CSGQVGTEAFF,TGCAGTGGGCAGGTCGGCACTGAAGCTTTCTTT
TRBV27,TRBD1,TRBJ1-5,.,CASSSFGTGRSYSGQPQHF,TGTGCCAGCAGCTCATTCGGGACAGGGAGGAGTTACTCGGGGCAGCCCCAGCATTTT
TRBV15,.,TRBJ2-1,.,CATSRDIDSHVAQFF,TGTGCCACCAGCAGAGATATCGACTCCCACGTCGCGCAGTTCTTC
TRBV14,TRBD1,TRBJ1-1,.,CASSQTGQNNEAFF,TGTGCCAGCAGCCAAACGGGACAGAATAATGAAGCTTTCTTT
TRBV27,TRBD1,TRBJ1-1,.,CASRVDRGRTEAFF,TGTGCCAGCAGGGTAGACAGGGGTAGGACTGAAGCTTTCTTT
TRBV27,.,TRBJ2-2,.,CASSLMGGNTGELFF,TGTGCCAGCAGTTTAATGGGGGGGAACACCGGGGAGCTGTTTTTT
TRBV7-9,TRBD1,TRBJ1-2,once,CASSPDRVYGYTF,TGTGCCAGCAGCCCGGACAGGGTTTATGGCTACACCTTC
TRBV27,.,TRBJ1-1,.,CASSPPPTGVNTEAFF,TGTGCCAGCAGTCCGCCGCCGACAGGCGTGAACACTGAAGCTTTCTTT
TRBV29-1,TRBD1,TRBJ1-2,.,CSASGTVDAYTF,TGCAGCGCTTCCGGGACAGTCGATGCCTACACCTTC
TRBV2,TRBD1,TRBJ1-6,few,CASSEAAGGSPLHF,TGTGCCAGCAGTGAAGCGGCAGGGGGTTCACCCCTCCACTTT
TRBV5-1,TRBD2,TRBJ2-3,.,CASSWGLETDTQYF,TGCGCCAGCAGCTGGGGACTAGAAACAGATACGCAGTATTTT
TRBV9,.,TRBJ2-2,.,CASSVSAGELFF,TGTGCCAGCAGCGTTTCAGCCGGGGAGCTGTTTTTT
TRBV5-5,.,TRBJ1-5,.,CASSKDTHLNQPQHF,TGTGCCAGCAGCAAGGACACTCATCTCAATCAGCCCCAGCATTTT
TRBV7-3,.,TRBJ1-1,.,CASSHKQGETEAFF,TGTGCCAGCAGCCACAAACAGGGTGAGACTGAAGCTTTCTTT
TRBV14,.,TRBJ1-5,.,CASSQSAVYSNQPQHF,TGTGCCAGCAGCCAATCCGCGGTCTATAGCAATCAGCCCCAGCATTTT
TRBV25-1,.,TRBJ2-5,.,CASSIGGVQETQYF,TGTGCCAGCAGTATAGGGGGGGTCCAAGAGACCCAGTACTTC
TRBV28,.,TRBJ2-7,.,CASSPQPLSSYEQYF,TGTGCCAGCAGCCCTCAACCCTTGAGCTCCTACGAGCAGTACTTC
TRBV7-2,TRBD1,TRBJ1-6,.,CASSLAGTGSPLHF,TGTGCCAGCAGCTTGGCCGGGACAGGTTCACCCCTCCACTTT
TRBV5-6,.,TRBJ1-1,.,CASSLGTGTGGTEAFF,TGTGCCAGCAGCCTTGGAACCGGGACGGGAGGGACTGAAGCTTTCTTT